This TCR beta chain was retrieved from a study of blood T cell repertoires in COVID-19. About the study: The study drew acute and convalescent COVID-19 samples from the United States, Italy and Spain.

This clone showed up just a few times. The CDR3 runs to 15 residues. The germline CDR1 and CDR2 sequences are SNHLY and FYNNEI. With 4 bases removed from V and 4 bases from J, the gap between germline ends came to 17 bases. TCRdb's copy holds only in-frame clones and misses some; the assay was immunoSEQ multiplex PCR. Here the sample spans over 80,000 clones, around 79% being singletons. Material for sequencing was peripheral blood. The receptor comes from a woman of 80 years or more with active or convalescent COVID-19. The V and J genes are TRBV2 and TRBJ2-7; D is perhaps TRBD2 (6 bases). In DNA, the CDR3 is TGTGCCAGCAGTGTGGAGGGTGTGCTGGGGTACGAGCAGTACTTC. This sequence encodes CASSVEGVLGYEQYF.